A selection of T cell receptor beta chains follows, all from one sample in a study of T cells in Graves' hyperthyroidism and ophthalmopathy. Using its own MiXCR run on the multiplex PCR reads, TCRdb lists one record per CDR3 protein. Found here are approximately 590,000 distinct CDR3 sequences, about a sixth of them singletons; the top ten hold about 7%. The sequenced sample was blood. The receptors were sampled from a woman in her thirties with Graves' hyperthyroidism. CDR3s include the opening cysteine and the closing phenylalanine or tryptophan. D genes are given only for firm matches. Rows give clone size only sometimes, using once, few, many, or a class for an expanded clone.

>TRBD1|TRBJ1-1|many|TRBV27
CATRAGQAYTEAFF
TGTGCCACAAGGGCGGGACAGGCCTACACTGAAGCTTTCTTT
>TRBD2|TRBJ2-3|many|TRBV7-9
CASSKTSGSGADTQYF
TGTGCCAGCAGCAAGACTAGCGGCTCGGGGGCAGATACGCAGTATTTT
>NA|TRBJ1-5|many|TRBV30
CAWSLLSSNQPQHF
TGTGCCTGGAGTTTACTGTCAAGCAATCAGCCCCAGCATTTT
>TRBD1|TRBJ2-7|many|TRBV30
CAWSFGTGSTYEQYF
TGTGCCTGGAGTTTTGGGACAGGGTCAACCTACGAGCAGTACTTC
>TRBD1|TRBJ1-1|many|TRBV6-1
CASSETTGSAEAFF
TGTGCCAGCAGTGAGACGACAGGGAGTGCTGAAGCTTTCTTT
>NA|TRBJ1-2|NA|TRBV7-2
CASSLGRPGYYGYTF
TGTGCCAGCAGCTTAGGACGCCCGGGTTACTATGGCTACACCTTC
>NA|TRBJ2-3|many|TRBV28
CASSFNTETDTQYF
TGTGCCAGCAGTTTTAATACGGAGACAGATACGCAGTATTTT
>TRBD1|TRBJ1-5|NA|TRBV6-1
CATRVGTGVVQPQHF
TGTGCCACCCGAGTCGGGACAGGGGTCGTTCAGCCCCAGCATTTT
>NA|TRBJ2-5|NA|TRBV28
CASSPSSGAPQETQYF
TGTGCCAGCAGTCCCTCATCGGGTGCGCCACAAGAGACCCAGTACTTC
>TRBD2|TRBJ2-1|NA|TRBV19
CASRGTSGRNNEQFF
TGTGCCAGTCGGGGGACTAGCGGGAGAAACAATGAGCAGTTCTTC
>TRBD1|TRBJ2-5|few|TRBV5-1
CASSLRTGGLETQYF
TGCGCCAGCAGCCTTAGGACAGGGGGTCTGGAGACCCAGTACTTC
>TRBD2|TRBJ2-1|NA|TRBV7-9
CASSLGMGGSNNEQFF
TGTGCCAGCAGCTTAGGGATGGGCGGGAGTAACAATGAGCAGTTCTTC
>NA|TRBJ2-1|many|TRBV29-1
CSWAVRGVNNEQFF
TGCAGCTGGGCCGTCCGGGGAGTTAACAATGAGCAGTTCTTC
>TRBD1|TRBJ2-7|many|TRBV7-9
CASSSWTGDYEQYF
TGTGCCAGCAGCTCGTGGACAGGGGACTACGAGCAGTACTTC
>TRBD2|TRBJ2-3|many|TRBV6-1
CASSRPGLDLRDPRTDTQYF
TGTGCCAGCAGTAGACCGGGACTAGACTTACGGGACCCCCGCACAGATACGCAGTATTTT
>NA|TRBJ1-3|NA|TRBV15
CATSREGWVSGNTIYF
TGTGCCACCAGCAGAGAGGGGTGGGTCTCTGGAAACACCATATATTTT
>NA|TRBJ2-7|many|TRBV20-1
CSAARQSYEQYF
TGCAGTGCAGCGCGGCAGTCCTACGAGCAGTACTTC
>NA|TRBJ1-5|many|TRBV12-3/TRBV12-4
CASSSQGGSQPQHF
TGTGCCAGCAGTTCACAGGGAGGCAGTCAGCCCCAGCATTTT
>NA|TRBJ1-6|NA|TRBV5-1
CASSFSGYSPLHF
TGCGCCAGCAGCTTCTCCGGCTATTCACCCCTCCACTTT
>NA|TRBJ2-1|many|TRBV7-2
CASSRTAGTIVDEQFF
TGTGCCAGCAGCCGAACCGCCGGGACGATCGTCGATGAGCAGTTCTTC
>NA|TRBJ1-5|many|TRBV27
CASGVVHRPQHF
TGTGCCAGCGGAGTCGTTCATCGCCCCCAGCATTTT
>NA|TRBJ2-1|NA|TRBV24-1
CATSDPPRGNEQFF
TGTGCCACCAGTGATCCACCGCGAGGGAATGAGCAGTTCTTC
>NA|TRBJ2-7|NA|TRBV11-1
CASSLGSVGVEQYF
TGTGCCAGCAGCCTAGGCAGTGTGGGAGTCGAGCAGTACTTC
>NA|TRBJ2-7|many|TRBV6-2/TRBV6-3
CASSFRFNYEQYF
TGTGCCAGCAGTTTCAGATTCAACTACGAGCAGTACTTC
>TRBD2|TRBJ2-1|many|TRBV20-1
CSARGTSGRAYEQFF
TGCAGTGCTAGGGGGACTAGCGGGAGGGCCTATGAGCAGTTCTTC
>NA|TRBJ1-6|few|TRBV30
CAWSVRQAVPYNSPLHF
TGTGCCTGGAGTGTACGACAAGCTGTCCCCTATAATTCACCCCTCCACTTT
>NA|TRBJ2-2|NA|TRBV30
CAWSLSLRTGELFF
TGTGCCTGGAGTTTAAGCCTAAGGACCGGGGAGCTGTTTTTT
>NA|TRBJ1-2|NA|TRBV5-1
CASSSFQGPFSSNYGYTF
TGCGCCAGCAGCTCTTTTCAGGGTCCCTTTTCCTCTAACTATGGCTACACCTTC
>TRBD1|TRBJ1-2|many|TRBV11-2
CASSPLTGQRGYGYTF
TGTGCCAGCAGCCCCCTGACGGGACAGCGAGGCTATGGCTACACCTTC
>NA|TRBJ1-1|many|TRBV5-5
CASSSYRDPAEAFF
TGTGCCAGCAGCTCCTACAGGGACCCAGCTGAAGCTTTCTTT
>NA|TRBJ1-4|NA|TRBV6-2/TRBV6-3
CASRKQATGGEKLFF
TGTGCCAGCAGAAAGCAGGCTACCGGGGGAGAAAAACTGTTTTTT
>NA|TRBJ2-4|many|TRBV6-2/TRBV6-3
CASSSSQLAKNIQYF
TGTGCCAGCAGTTCCAGCCAGCTAGCCAAAAACATTCAGTACTTC
>TRBD1|TRBJ1-6|NA|TRBV6-1
CASSHRGNSYNSPLHF
TGTGCCAGCAGCCACAGGGGGAATTCCTATAATTCACCCCTCCACTTT
>TRBD1|TRBJ1-3|NA|TRBV9
CASSVGGQGSSGNTIYF
TGTGCCAGCAGCGTAGGAGGACAGGGGTCCTCTGGAAACACCATATATTTT
>NA|TRBJ2-1|NA|TRBV27
CASSLYMFDEQFF
TGTGCCAGCAGTTTATATATGTTCGATGAGCAGTTCTTC
>NA|TRBJ1-1|few|TRBV7-9
CASSLAAAERAFF
TGTGCCAGCAGCTTAGCTGCAGCCGAGCGAGCTTTCTTT
>TRBD2|TRBJ2-1|NA|TRBV7-6
CASSLVSGLAGGPYEQFF
TGTGCCAGCAGCTTGGTGTCGGGTCTAGCGGGAGGGCCCTACGAGCAGTTCTTC
>NA|TRBJ2-3|many|TRBV20-1
CSAPRVADTQYF
TGCAGTGCTCCTAGGGTAGCAGATACGCAGTATTTT
>NA|TRBJ2-3|few|TRBV6-2/TRBV6-3
CASSYSSSVPFTDTQYF
TGTGCCAGCAGTTACTCGAGTAGCGTCCCGTTCACAGATACGCAGTATTTT
>TRBD1|TRBJ1-5|NA|TRBV19
CASSMDQGAHQPQHF
TGTGCCAGTAGTATGGACCAGGGGGCCCATCAGCCCCAGCATTTT
>NA|TRBJ1-1|many|TRBV3-1
CASRQALNTEAFF
TGTGCCAGCCGACAGGCCCTGAACACTGAAGCTTTCTTT
>TRBD1|TRBJ1-5|NA|TRBV29-1
CSVGQGVHQPQHF
TGCAGCGTGGGACAGGGGGTTCATCAGCCCCAGCATTTT